These 5 T cell receptor beta chains were sequenced from one sample in a study of CD8 T cells in Susac syndrome. With random hexamers, reverse transcription was performed on about 0.5 to 1 ug of RNA. MiXCR, run by TCRdb on the immunoSEQ multiplex PCR reads, gives a single entry per CDR3 protein. The sample includes under 200,000 distinct CDR3 sequences, about 95% of them seen just once. The sample taken for sequencing was CD8+ T cells from PBMCs. These receptors originate from a human donor with multiple sclerosis.

This clonotype appeared once. The rearrangement joins TRBV4-1 to TRBJ1-1; tentatively, D is TRBD1 (5 bases). CDR1 is MGHRA, CDR2 YSYEKL, per germline. Trimming removed 1 base from V and 3 bases from J, with 12 bases in between. This CDR3 region has 15 residues. CDR3 in DNA: TGCGCCAGCAGCCAAGGTCCAGGGCTGGACACTGAAGCTTTCTTT. Encoded protein: CASSQGPGLDTEAFF.

In its sample, this clonotype was seen once. The rearrangement uses TRBV2 and TRBJ2-1, with 8 bases identical to TRBD2. This CDR3 spans 15 amino acids. The germline V gene encodes CDR1 SNHLY and CDR2 FYNNEI. Losses at the gene ends were 2 bases for V and 9 bases for J; bases not matched to a gene: 9. This CDR3 is CASSETQREWVEQFF. The CDR3 DNA reads TGTGCCAGCAGTGAAACCCAGCGGGAGTGGGTTGAGCAGTTCTTC.

This rearrangement joins TRBV9 to TRBJ1-5; tentatively, D is TRBD1 (6 bases). The V end lost 3 bases, the J end lost 6 bases, and 16 bases lay between the germline ends. In germline, CDR1 is SGDLS, CDR2 YYNGEE. This CDR3 is built from 15 residues. CDR3 bases: TGTGCCAGCAGCGCGTCAGGGGTTTATGGTCAGCCCCAGCATTTT. This gives the protein CASSASGVYGQPQHF.

This chain uses TRBV20-1 with TRBJ2-7; 9 bases are a match to TRBD1. Germline V CDR1 and CDR2: DFQATT, SNEGSKA (reference sequence). J was trimmed by 3 bases and V by 6 bases; bases with no gene match: 3. There are 12 residues in the CDR3. The DNA for the CDR3 is TGCAGTGCGCAGGACAGGGGCTACGAGCAGTACTTC. This codes for CSAQDRGYEQYF.

The V gene is TRBV24-1, the J gene TRBJ2-1, with D uncertain. CDR3 length: 14 residues. Germline loops: CDR1 KGHDR, CDR2 SFDVKD. The V end lost 7 bases, the J end lost 0 bases, and 9 bases lay between the germline ends. CDR3 nucleotides: TGTGCCACCAGGGCCGCCCGCTCCTACAATGAGCAGTTCTTC. Amino acid sequence: CATRAARSYNEQFF.